The rows below give T cell receptor beta chains drawn from one sample of a study of siplizumab effects on memory and regulatory T cells. Assay used: immunoSEQ multiplex PCR; TCRdb lists only in-frame clones, some missing. This sample has roughly 100,000 clones; about 90% occur once, and the top ten carry 9.5% to 15%. Sequenced input: non-Treg CD4+ T cells sorted from blood. Receptor source: a human donor in good health. CDR3s include the opening cysteine and the closing phenylalanine or tryptophan. D genes are given only for firm matches.

J gene | D gene | V gene | CDR3 protein
TRBJ1-5 | . | TRBV19 | CATSAVNGNQPQHF
TRBJ2-7 | TRBD2 | TRBV28 | CASGLAAPDGQYF
TRBJ2-2 | TRBD1 | TRBV18 | CASSPQTGGRYTGELFF
TRBJ1-3 | . | TRBV14 | CASSQVGSGNTIYF
TRBJ1-5 | . | TRBV7-3 | CASRTSSQPQHF
TRBJ1-1 | TRBD1 | TRBV6-5 | CASRTPGQGRTEAFF
TRBJ2-5 | . | TRBV7-6 | CASSLWGAQYF
TRBJ2-5 | TRBD1 | TRBV25-1 | CASSEFDRVGTQYF
TRBJ2-5 | TRBD2 | TRBV7-9 | CASSSQGTSGETQYF
TRBJ2-7 | . | TRBV6-1 | CASSEQGGYEQYF
TRBJ2-5 | TRBD2 | TRBV28 | CASSYGLAGKETQYF
TRBJ2-6 | . | TRBV30 | CAWSFGGTSSGANVLTF
TRBJ2-7 | . | TRBV12-5 | CASGLRAGTNYEQYF
TRBJ1-2 | . | TRBV21-1 | CASSKAPGQGRGYTF
TRBJ1-2 | . | TRBV6-1 | CASSETMTVYGYTF
TRBJ2-2 | . | TRBV11-2 | CASIDGGRSSSTGELFF
TRBJ1-1 | . | TRBV29-1 | CSVAEVGQGAFF
TRBJ2-7 | . | TRBV19 | CASSMDGSYEQYF
TRBJ2-7 | . | TRBV5-8 | CASSLSQGPYEQYF
TRBJ2-7 | TRBD2 | TRBV6-6 | CASSAQLAGGYEQYF
TRBJ2-5 | . | TRBV18 | CASSPEPWTNSLSRETQYF
TRBJ2-2 | TRBD1 | TRBV29-1 | CSGVYRGGTGELFF